This T cell receptor (beta chain) was sequenced for a study of shared clonotypes between healthy human individuals. Study information: CD4 naive cells filled three plates per donor, CD4 memory three, CD8 naive two and CD8 memory one.

Findings and limits, study-wide: Lower generation probabilities were found for non-shared clonotypes than for those shared by all four donors. Expectations were that clonotype sharing among donors would be affected by sequencing depth.

The table came from immunoSEQ multiplex PCR; TCRdb's copy has only in-frame clones and leaves some out. Among roughly 1,500,000 clones listed, approximately 98.5% were seen once. The germline V gene has CDR1 MNHEY and CDR2 SVGAGI. The CDR3 has 15 amino acids. The trim removed 4 bases at V and 5 bases at J, leaving 7 bases unmatched. Note on this clone: The antigen remains undetermined.

Sequenced input: naive CD4+ T cells sorted from blood. Regarding subset: CD45RA+ positively selected. The source of this sequence is a young man in good health. The chain carries TRBV6-5 and TRBJ1-5; 8 nucleotides match TRBD1. The CDR3 DNA is TGTGCCAGCAGTTCGGACAGGGCTAAAGATCAGCCCCAGCATTTT. Translating gives CASSSDRAKDQPQHF.